This section outlines one T cell receptor beta chain sequence together with its context. Per germline, CDR1 SGHDN and CDR2 FVKESK. The CDR3 spans 15 residues. Tregs were sorted as CD4+CD25+CD127-/low cells. TCRdb used MiXCR to reprocess the 5' RACE reads, holding one entry per CDR3 protein. The sample records over 40,000 distinct CDR3 sequences, about 20% being singletons. The gene calls are TRBV14 and TRBJ1-1, with D possibly TRBD1 on 6 matching bases. The clonotype was recovered from a female donor with breast cancer. The sample comprised Tregs sorted from blood. Here the CDR3 DNA reads TGTGCTACCGGGCCCCGGGGGGCGATGAACACTGAAGCTTTCTTT. It translates to CATGPRGAMNTEAFF.